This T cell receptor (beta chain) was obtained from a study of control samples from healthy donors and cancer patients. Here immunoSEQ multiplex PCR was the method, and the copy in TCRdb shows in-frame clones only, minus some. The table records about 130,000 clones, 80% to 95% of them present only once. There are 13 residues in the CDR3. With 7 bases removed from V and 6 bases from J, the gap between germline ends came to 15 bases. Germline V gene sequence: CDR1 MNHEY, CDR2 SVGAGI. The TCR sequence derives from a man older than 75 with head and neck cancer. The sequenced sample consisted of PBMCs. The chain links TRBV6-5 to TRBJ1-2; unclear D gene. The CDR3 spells CASKAFPADGYTF. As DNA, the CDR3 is TGTGCCAGCAAAGCCTTCCCGGCCGATGGCTACACCTTC.